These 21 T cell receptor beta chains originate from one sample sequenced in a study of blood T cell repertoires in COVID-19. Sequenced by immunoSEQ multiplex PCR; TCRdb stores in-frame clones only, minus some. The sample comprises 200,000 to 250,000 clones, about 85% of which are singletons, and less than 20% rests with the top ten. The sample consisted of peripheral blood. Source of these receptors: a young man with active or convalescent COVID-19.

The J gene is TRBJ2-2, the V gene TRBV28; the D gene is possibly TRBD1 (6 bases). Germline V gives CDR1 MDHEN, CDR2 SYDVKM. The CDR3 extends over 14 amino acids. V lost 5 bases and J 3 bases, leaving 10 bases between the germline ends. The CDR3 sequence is CASSQGRYTGELFF. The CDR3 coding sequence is TGTGCCAGCAGTCAGGGGCGGTACACCGGGGAGCTGTTTTTT.

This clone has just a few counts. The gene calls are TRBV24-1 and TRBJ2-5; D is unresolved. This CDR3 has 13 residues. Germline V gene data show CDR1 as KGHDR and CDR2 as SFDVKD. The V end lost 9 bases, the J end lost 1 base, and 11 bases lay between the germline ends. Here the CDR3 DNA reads TGTGCCACCGGGCCGAGATTCCAAGAGACCCAGTACTTC. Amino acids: CATGPRFQETQYF.

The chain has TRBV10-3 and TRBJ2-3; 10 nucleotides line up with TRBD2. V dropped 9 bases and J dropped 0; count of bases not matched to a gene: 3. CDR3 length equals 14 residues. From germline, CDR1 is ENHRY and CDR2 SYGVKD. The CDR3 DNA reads TGTGCCATTAGCGGGGGGCACAGCACAGATACGCAGTATTTT. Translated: CAISGGHSTDTQYF.

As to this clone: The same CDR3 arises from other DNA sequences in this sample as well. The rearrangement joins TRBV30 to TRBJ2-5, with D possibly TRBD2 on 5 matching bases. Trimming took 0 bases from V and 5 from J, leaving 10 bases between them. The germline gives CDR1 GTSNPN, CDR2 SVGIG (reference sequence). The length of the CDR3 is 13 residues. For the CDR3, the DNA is TGTGCCTGGAGTGTAAGGAGAGGGGAGACCCAGTACTTC. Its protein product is CAWSVRRGETQYF.

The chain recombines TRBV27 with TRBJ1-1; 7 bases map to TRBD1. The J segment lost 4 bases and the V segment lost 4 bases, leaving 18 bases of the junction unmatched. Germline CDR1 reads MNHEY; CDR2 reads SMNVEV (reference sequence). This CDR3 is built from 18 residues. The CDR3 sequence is CASSSSTGEPRGITEAFF. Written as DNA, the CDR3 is TGTGCCAGCAGTTCCTCCACAGGGGAACCAAGGGGTATCACTGAAGCTTTCTTT.

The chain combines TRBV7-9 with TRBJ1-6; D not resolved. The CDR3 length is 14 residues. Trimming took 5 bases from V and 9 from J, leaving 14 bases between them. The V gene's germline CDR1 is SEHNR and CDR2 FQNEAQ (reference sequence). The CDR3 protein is CASSPWEYGSPLHF. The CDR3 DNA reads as TGTGCCAGCAGCCCGTGGGAGTACGGTTCACCCCTCCACTTT.

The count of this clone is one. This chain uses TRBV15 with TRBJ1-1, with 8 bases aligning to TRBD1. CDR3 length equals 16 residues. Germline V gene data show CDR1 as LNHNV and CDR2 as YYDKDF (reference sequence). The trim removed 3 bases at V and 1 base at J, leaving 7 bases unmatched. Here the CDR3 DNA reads TGTGCCACCAGCAGGGTCAGGACAGGGTGGAACACTGAAGCTTTCTTT. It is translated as CATSRVRTGWNTEAFF.

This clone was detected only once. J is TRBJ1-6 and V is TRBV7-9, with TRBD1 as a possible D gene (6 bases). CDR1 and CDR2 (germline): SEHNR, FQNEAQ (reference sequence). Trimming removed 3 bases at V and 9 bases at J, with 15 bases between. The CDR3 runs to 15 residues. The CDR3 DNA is TGTGCCAGCAGCTTGGCAGGGGAGTTGGGTTCACCCCTCCACTTT. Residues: CASSLAGELGSPLHF.

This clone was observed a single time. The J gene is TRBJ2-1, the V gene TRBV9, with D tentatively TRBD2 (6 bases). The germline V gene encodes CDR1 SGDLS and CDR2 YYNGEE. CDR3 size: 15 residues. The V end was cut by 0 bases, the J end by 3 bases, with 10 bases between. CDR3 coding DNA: TGTGCCAGCAGCGTAGGTGCGGACTACTACAATGAGCAGTTCTTC. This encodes CASSVGADYYNEQFF.

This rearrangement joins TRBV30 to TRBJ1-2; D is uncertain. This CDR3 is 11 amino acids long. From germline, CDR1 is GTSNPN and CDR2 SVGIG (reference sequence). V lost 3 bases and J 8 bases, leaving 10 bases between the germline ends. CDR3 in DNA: TGTGCCTGGAGCAGCGCTCGGGGCTACACCTTC. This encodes CAWSSARGYTF.

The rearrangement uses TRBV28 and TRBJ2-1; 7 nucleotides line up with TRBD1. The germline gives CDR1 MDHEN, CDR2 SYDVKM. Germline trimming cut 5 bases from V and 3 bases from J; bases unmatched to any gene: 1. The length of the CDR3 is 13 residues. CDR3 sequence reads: CASSGTDYNEQFF. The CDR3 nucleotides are TGTGCCAGCAGTGGGACAGACTACAATGAGCAGTTCTTC.

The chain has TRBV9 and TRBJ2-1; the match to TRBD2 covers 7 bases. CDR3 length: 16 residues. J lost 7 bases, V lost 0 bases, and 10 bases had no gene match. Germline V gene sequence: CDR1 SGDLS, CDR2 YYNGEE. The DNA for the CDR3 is TGTGCCAGCAGCGTAGATGATAACGGGAGGACAAATGAGCAGTTCTTC. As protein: CASSVDDNGRTNEQFF.

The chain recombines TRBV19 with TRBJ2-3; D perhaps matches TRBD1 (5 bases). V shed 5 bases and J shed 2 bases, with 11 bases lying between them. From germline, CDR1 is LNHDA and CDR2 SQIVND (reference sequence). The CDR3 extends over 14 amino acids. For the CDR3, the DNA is TGTGCCAGTAGTGTAACGGACACCACAGATACGCAGTATTTT. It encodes CASSVTDTTDTQYF.

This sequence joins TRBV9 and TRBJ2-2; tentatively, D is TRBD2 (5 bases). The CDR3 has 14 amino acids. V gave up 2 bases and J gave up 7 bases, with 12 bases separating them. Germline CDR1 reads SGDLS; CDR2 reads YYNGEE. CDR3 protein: CASSVGVNGGELFF. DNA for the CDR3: TGTGCCAGCAGCGTGGGAGTGAACGGCGGGGAGCTGTTTTTT.

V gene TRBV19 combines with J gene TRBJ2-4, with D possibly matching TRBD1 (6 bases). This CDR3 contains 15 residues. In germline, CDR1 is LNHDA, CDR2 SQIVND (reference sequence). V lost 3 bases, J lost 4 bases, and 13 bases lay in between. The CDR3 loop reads CASSIPQGRKNIQYF. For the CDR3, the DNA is TGTGCCAGTAGTATTCCTCAGGGGAGAAAAAACATTCAGTACTTC. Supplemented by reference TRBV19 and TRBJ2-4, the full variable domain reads DGGITQSPKYLFRKEGQNVTLSCEQNLNHDAMYWYRQDPGQGLRLIYYSQIVNDFQKGDIAEGYSVSREKKESFPLTVTSAQKNPTAFYLCASSIPQGRKNIQYFGAGTRLSVL.

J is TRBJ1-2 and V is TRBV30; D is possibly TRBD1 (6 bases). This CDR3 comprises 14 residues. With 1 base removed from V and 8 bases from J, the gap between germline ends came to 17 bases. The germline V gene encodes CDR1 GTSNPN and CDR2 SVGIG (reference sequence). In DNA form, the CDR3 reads TGTGCCTGGAGTGCCGGGACATGGACAAAGGGCTACACCTTC. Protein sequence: CAWSAGTWTKGYTF.

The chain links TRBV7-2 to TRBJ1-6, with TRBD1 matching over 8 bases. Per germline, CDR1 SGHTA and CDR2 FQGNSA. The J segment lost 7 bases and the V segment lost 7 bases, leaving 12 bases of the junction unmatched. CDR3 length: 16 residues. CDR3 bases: TGTGCCAGCATGTGGAGTGCAGGGGGCGGGAATTCACCCCTCCACTTT. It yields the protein CASMWSAGGGNSPLHF. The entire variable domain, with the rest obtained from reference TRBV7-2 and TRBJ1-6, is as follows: GAGVSQSPSNKVTEKGKDVELRCDPISGHTALYWYRQSLGQGLEFLIYFQGNSAPDKSGLPSDRFSAERTGGSVSTLTIQRTQQEDSAVYLCASMWSAGGGNSPLHFGNGTRLTVT.

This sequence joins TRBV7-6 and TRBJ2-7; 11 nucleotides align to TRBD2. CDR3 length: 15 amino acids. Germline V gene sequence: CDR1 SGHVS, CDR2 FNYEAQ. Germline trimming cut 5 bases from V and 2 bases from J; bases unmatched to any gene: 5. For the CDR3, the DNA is TGTGCCAGCAGCGAATTAGCGGGAGGGCCCTACGAGCAGTACTTC. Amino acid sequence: CASSELAGGPYEQYF.

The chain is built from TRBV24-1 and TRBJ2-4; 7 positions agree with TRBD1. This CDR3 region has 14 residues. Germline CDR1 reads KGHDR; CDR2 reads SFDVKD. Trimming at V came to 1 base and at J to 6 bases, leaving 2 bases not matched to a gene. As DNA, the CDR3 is TGTGCCACCAGTGATTTACGACAGGGAAACATTCAGTACTTC. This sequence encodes CATSDLRQGNIQYF.

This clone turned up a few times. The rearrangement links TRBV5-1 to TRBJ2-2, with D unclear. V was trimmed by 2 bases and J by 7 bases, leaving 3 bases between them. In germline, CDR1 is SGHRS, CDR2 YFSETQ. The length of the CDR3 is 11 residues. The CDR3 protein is CASSFIGELFF. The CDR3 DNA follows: TGCGCCAGCAGCTTTATCGGGGAGCTGTTTTTT. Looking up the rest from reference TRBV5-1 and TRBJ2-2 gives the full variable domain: KAGVTQTPRYLIKTRGQQVTLSCSPISGHRSVSWYQQTPGQGLQFLFEYFSETQRNKGNFPGRFSGRQFSNSRSEMNVSTLELGDSALYLCASSFIGELFFGEGSRLTVL.

The CDR3 loop reads CASSPAGAGNIQYF. The CDR3 DNA reads as TGTGCCAGCTCACCGGCGGGGGCAGGGAACATTCAGTACTTC. This chain uses TRBV18 with TRBJ2-4; tentative D call: TRBD2 (7 bases). V was cut by 3 bases and J by 7 bases, with 13 bases left in between. The germline V gene has CDR1 KGHSH and CDR2 LQKENI. This CDR3 is 14 amino acids long.